The T cell receptor (beta chain) under discussion was sequenced for a study of STAT5B mutations in CD4+ large granular lymphocyte leukemia. Study-level findings and limits: TRBV06-family usage was enriched in top patient clones (8/27) versus controls (2/35).

About this clone: The antigen remains unidentified.

TCRdb's copy holds only in-frame clones and misses some; the assay was immunoSEQ multiplex PCR. The table has 40,000 to 45,000 clones, about 88% seen once. The germline V and J ends were trimmed by 2 bases and 4 bases, with 14 bases remaining between them. Germline CDR1 MRHNA, CDR2 SNTAGT. The CDR3 covers 15 residues. This receptor was identified in a human donor in good health. J is TRBJ1-2 and V is TRBV6-4, with D perhaps matching TRBD1 (6 bases). Sequenced: CD4+ T cells from blood buffy coats. The DNA of the CDR3 is TGTGCCAGCAGTGACCCGGAAGGGGGGGTCTATGGCTACACCTTC. Its protein is CASSDPEGGVYGYTF.